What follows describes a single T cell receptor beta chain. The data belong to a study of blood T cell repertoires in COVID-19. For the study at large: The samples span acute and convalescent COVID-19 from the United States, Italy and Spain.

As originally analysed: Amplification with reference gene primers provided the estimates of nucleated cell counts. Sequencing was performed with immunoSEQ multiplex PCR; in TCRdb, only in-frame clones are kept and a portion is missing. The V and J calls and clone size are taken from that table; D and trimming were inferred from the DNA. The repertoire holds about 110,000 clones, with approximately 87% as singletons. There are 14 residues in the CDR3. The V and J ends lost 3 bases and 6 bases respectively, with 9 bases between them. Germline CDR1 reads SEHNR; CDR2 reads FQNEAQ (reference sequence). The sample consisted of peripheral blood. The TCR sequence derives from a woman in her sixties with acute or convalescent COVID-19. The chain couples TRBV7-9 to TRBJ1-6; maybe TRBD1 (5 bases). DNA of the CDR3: TGTGCCAGCAGCTTCGACAGCCCTAATTCACCCCTCCACTTT. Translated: CASSFDSPNSPLHF. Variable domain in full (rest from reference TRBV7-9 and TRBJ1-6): DTGVSQNPRHKITKRGQNVTFRCDPISEHNRLYWYRQTLGQGPEFLTYFQNEAQLEKSRLLSDRFSAERPKGSFSTLEIQRTEQGDSAMYLCASSFDSPNSPLHFGNGTRLTVT.